This T cell receptor (beta chain) was observed in a study of blood T cell repertoires in COVID-19. Source study methods: The authors estimated nucleated cell counts from reference gene primer amplification. Measured with immunoSEQ multiplex PCR; TCRdb has only the in-frame clones, and not every one. The V and J calls and clone size were taken over from that table, and D and trimming were inferred from the DNA. The repertoire holds 100,000 to 110,000 clones, with over 80% as singletons. The CDR3 loop spans 16 amino acids. Trimming pared 6 bases from V and 0 bases from J, leaving 18 bases between. CDR1 is SGHAT and CDR2 is FQNNGV in the germline V gene.

This receptor was identified in a man aged 50 or older with active or convalescent COVID-19. Sequenced sample: peripheral blood. The chain has TRBV11-2 and TRBJ2-7, with a weak D call TRBD1 (6 bases). The CDR3 here is CASRKTGRMSSYEQYF. The CDR3 coding sequence is TGTGCCAGCAGAAAGACAGGTCGAATGAGCTCCTACGAGCAGTACTTC. The full variable domain, with the rest looked up from reference TRBV11-2 and TRBJ2-7, is EAGVAQSPRYKIIEKRQSVAFWCNPISGHATLYWYQQILGQGPKLLIQFQNNGVVDDSQLPKDRFSAERLKGVDSTLKIQPAKLEDSAVYLCASRKTGRMSSYEQYFGPGTRLTVT.